A selection of T cell receptor beta chains follows, all from one sample in a study of blood T cells in healthy people across ages. TCRdb fed the 5' RACE reads into MiXCR, producing one record per CDR3 protein. The sample shows approximately 680,000 distinct CDR3 sequences, 32% of them seen only once. Sequenced sample: blood. These receptors all come from a woman aged 80 or over in good health. Both conserved end residues are part of each CDR3. The order of the fields is clone size, D gene, J gene, V gene, CDR3 DNA, CDR3 protein. A D gene is named only where the DNA matches it firmly. Size is omitted from some rows. Given values are once, few, many or a class for expanded clones.

once	.	TRBJ1-5	TRBV7-2	TGTGCCAGCAGCTTAGCGCAAGGAGGGGACGGTCAGCCCCAGCATTTT	CASSLAQGGDGQPQHF
many	.	TRBJ2-3	TRBV20-1	TGCAGTGCTGCTATTCCAGATACGCAGTATTTT	CSAAIPDTQYF
many	.	TRBJ2-7	TRBV7-8	TGTGCCAGCAGCCCCACACAGTACGAGCAGTACTTC	CASSPTQYEQYF
few	.	TRBJ1-6	TRBV12-3/TRBV12-4	TGTGCCAGCAGTTTGGTAGGCTATAATTCACCCCTCCACTTT	CASSLVGYNSPLHF
few	.	TRBJ1-4	TRBV5-1	TGCGCCAGCAGCTTAAGACAGCCGAATGAAAAACTGTTTTTT	CASSLRQPNEKLFF
few	.	TRBJ1-3	TRBV4-1	TGCGCCAGCAGCCAAGTGGAAGGGGGAACCATATATTTT	CASSQVEGGTIYF
many	.	TRBJ1-2	TRBV20-1	TGCAGTGCTAGAGACCCTCCGCCGAGGGATGGCTACACCTTC	CSARDPPPRDGYTF
many	.	TRBJ2-4	TRBV6-5	TGTGCCAGCAGTTACTCGAGGCCGGGAAAATTCCCACCTACGGCCAAAAACATTCAGTACTTC	CASSYSRPGKFPPTAKNIQYF
many	TRBD1	TRBJ2-7	TRBV5-1	TGCGCCAGCAGCTTGCGAGCCGGACAGGGTCGCGAGCAGTACTTC	CASSLRAGQGREQYF
many	.	TRBJ2-7	TRBV19	TGTGCCAGTAGTACCCGGCGAGGGACCTACGAGCAGTACTTC	CASSTRRGTYEQYF
many	.	TRBJ2-7	TRBV7-2	TGTGCCAGCAGACGACGGGGGGACAGGAATATCTACGAGCAGTACTTC	CASRRRGDRNIYEQYF
few	.	TRBJ2-3	TRBV30	TGTGCCTGGAGTGTACAAGGGGGCACAGATACGCAGTATTTT	CAWSVQGGTDTQYF
many	.	TRBJ1-1	TRBV25-1	TGTGCCAGCAGTGAATTTGGGGGTAGGGGGGCTTTCTTT	CASSEFGGRGAFF
many	.	TRBJ2-5	TRBV7-2	TGTGCCAGCAGCTTACTGGGACAAGCGGGGACCCAGTACTTC	CASSLLGQAGTQYF
many	TRBD1	TRBJ1-6	TRBV10-3	TGTGCCATAACGACCGACAGGGATAATTCACCCCTCCACTTT	CAITTDRDNSPLHF
many	TRBD2	TRBJ2-3	TRBV6-2/TRBV6-3	TGTGCCAGCAGTTATGAAGCGGGGGGTGCCACAGATACGCAGTATTTT	CASSYEAGGATDTQYF
few	TRBD1	TRBJ2-2	TRBV6-6	TGTGCCAGCAGTTACTTAGTCTCCCGGACAGGGTTCGGGGAGCTGTTTTTT	CASSYLVSRTGFGELFF
many	.	TRBJ1-1	TRBV10-3	TGTGCCATCAGTGAGGCCCTAGGGAGTCACACTGAAGCTTTCTTT	CAISEALGSHTEAFF
.	.	TRBJ2-3	TRBV24-1	TGTGCCACCAGTGCGTCCGGGGTCTTTTTCGTTGCGGATACGCAGTATTTT	CATSASGVFFVADTQYF
few	TRBD1	TRBJ2-7	TRBV30	TGTGCCTGGGGGGGACAGGGGAGCTCCTACGAGCAGTACTTC	CAWGGQGSSYEQYF
many	TRBD1	TRBJ2-7	TRBV11-2	TGTGCCAGCAGCCTCTCGACAGGGGGCTACGAGCAGTACTTC	CASSLSTGGYEQYF
.	.	TRBJ2-5	TRBV7-8	TGTGCCAGCAGCTCACGCTTACTAGGTCCAAGGGAGACCCAGTACTTC	CASSSRLLGPRETQYF
many	TRBD2	TRBJ2-5	TRBV7-8	TGTGCCAGCAGTCAAACTAGCGGGGGTTTTGTCCAAGAGACCCAGTACTTC	CASSQTSGGFVQETQYF
.	TRBD1	TRBJ1-3	TRBV11-2	TGTGCCAGCAGCTTGCCGACAGGACAGGGGGCCCGCCGGACTGGAAACACCATATATTTT	CASSLPTGQGARRTGNTIYF
.	TRBD1	TRBJ2-1	TRBV10-3	TGTGCCTCCATAGAACAGGGGGCCGACCTAAATGAGCAGTTCTTC	CASIEQGADLNEQFF
few	.	TRBJ1-1	TRBV24-1	TGTGCCACCAGTGAGCCCTTCAAGACCCTGGACACTGAAGCTTTCTTT	CATSEPFKTLDTEAFF
.	.	TRBJ1-5	TRBV12-3/TRBV12-4	TGTGCCAGCAGTTTATTCGGGGGGAACAATCAGCCCCAGCATTTT	CASSLFGGNNQPQHF
many	TRBD2	TRBJ2-1	TRBV25-1	TGTGCCAGCAGGCGAGGGAGGGATGAGCAGTTCTTC	CASRRGRDEQFF
few	.	TRBJ1-5	TRBV20-1	TGCAGTGCTAGAGAACCCCGGGGAGGGTTTAGCAATCAGCCCCAGCATTTT	CSAREPRGGFSNQPQHF
.	TRBD2	TRBJ2-3	TRBV28	TGTGCCAGCAGTTTAGTAGGGCGGGGGGGGGTAGATACGCAGTATTTT	CASSLVGRGGVDTQYF
few	.	TRBJ1-6	TRBV28	TGTGCCAGCAGTTTATTGGCAGGGACTTCACCCCTCCACTTT	CASSLLAGTSPLHF
few	.	TRBJ1-5	TRBV30	TGTGCCTGGAGTGTACACCGGGAGGGACAGCCCCAGCATTTT	CAWSVHREGQPQHF
.	.	TRBJ2-5	TRBV7-2	TGTGCCAGCAGCTCCCGGGAGACCCCGTACTTC	CASSSRETPYF
.	TRBD2	TRBJ2-5	TRBV28	TGTGCCAGCAGCCTACTAGCGGGAGGTGGTAAAGAGACCCAGTACTTC	CASSLLAGGGKETQYF
.	.	TRBJ1-6	TRBV25-1	TGTGCCAGCAGTGACCCGAGATGGCATAATTCACCCCTCCACTTT	CASSDPRWHNSPLHF
few	TRBD2	TRBJ2-3	TRBV30	TGTGCCTGGAGTGTACCTAGCGGGGGGACAGATACGCAGTATTTT	CAWSVPSGGTDTQYF
few	TRBD2	TRBJ2-2	TRBV5-1	TGCGCCAGCAGCTTGATGAGCGGGGGGCTTACCGGGGAGCTGTTTTTT	CASSLMSGGLTGELFF